This T cell receptor (beta chain) was sequenced for a study of blood T cell repertoires in COVID-19. Study-wide background: Donors in the United States, Italy and Spain gave samples during acute or convalescent COVID-19. T cells, B-cell-depleted T cells, or PBMCs supplied cDNA or gDNA.

Trimming pared 3 bases from V and 1 base from J, leaving 10 bases between. This CDR3 has 15 residues. Germline V gene sequence: CDR1 LGHDT, CDR2 YNNKEL (reference sequence). Per the study methods: For nucleated cells, counts were estimated from reference gene primer amplification. TCRdb keeps only in-frame clones here, not all; method: immunoSEQ multiplex PCR. The V and J calls and clone size are taken from that table; D and trimming were inferred from the DNA. The repertoire holds 120,000 to 150,000 clones, with more than 75% as singletons. This TCR derives from a man older than 75 with acute or convalescent COVID-19. Material: peripheral blood. The gene calls are TRBV3-1 (or the pseudogene TRBV3-2) and TRBJ1-3; D is unresolved. The CDR3 reads CASSQAVRSGNTIYF. The CDR3 coding sequence is TGTGCCAGCAGCCAGGCCGTCAGATCTGGAAACACCATATATTTT.